This T cell receptor (beta chain) was identified during a study of CD8 T cells in ankylosing spondylitis. Study-level points and caveats: Researchers reportedly found disease-linked clones significantly enriched in matched ankylosing spondylitis synovial fluid.

TCRdb used MiXCR to reprocess the 5' RACE reads, holding one entry per CDR3 protein. The profile shows around 340,000 distinct CDR3 sequences, about 15% of them singletons. The CDR3 runs to 12 residues. The germline V gene encodes CDR1 DFQATT and CDR2 SNEGSKA (reference sequence). Trimming removed 1 base at V and 5 bases at J, with 5 bases between. Turning to this clonotype: Its antigen is undetermined.

The chain employs TRBV20-1 and TRBJ1-4, with unresolved D. The receptor was isolated from a male donor with ankylosing spondylitis or in good health (not recorded which). Sequencing was performed on blood, either unsorted or a sorted T cell fraction (not recorded which). This CDR3 reads CSARGGNEKLFF. CDR3 bases: TGCAGTGCTAGAGGCGGAAATGAAAAACTGTTTTTT.